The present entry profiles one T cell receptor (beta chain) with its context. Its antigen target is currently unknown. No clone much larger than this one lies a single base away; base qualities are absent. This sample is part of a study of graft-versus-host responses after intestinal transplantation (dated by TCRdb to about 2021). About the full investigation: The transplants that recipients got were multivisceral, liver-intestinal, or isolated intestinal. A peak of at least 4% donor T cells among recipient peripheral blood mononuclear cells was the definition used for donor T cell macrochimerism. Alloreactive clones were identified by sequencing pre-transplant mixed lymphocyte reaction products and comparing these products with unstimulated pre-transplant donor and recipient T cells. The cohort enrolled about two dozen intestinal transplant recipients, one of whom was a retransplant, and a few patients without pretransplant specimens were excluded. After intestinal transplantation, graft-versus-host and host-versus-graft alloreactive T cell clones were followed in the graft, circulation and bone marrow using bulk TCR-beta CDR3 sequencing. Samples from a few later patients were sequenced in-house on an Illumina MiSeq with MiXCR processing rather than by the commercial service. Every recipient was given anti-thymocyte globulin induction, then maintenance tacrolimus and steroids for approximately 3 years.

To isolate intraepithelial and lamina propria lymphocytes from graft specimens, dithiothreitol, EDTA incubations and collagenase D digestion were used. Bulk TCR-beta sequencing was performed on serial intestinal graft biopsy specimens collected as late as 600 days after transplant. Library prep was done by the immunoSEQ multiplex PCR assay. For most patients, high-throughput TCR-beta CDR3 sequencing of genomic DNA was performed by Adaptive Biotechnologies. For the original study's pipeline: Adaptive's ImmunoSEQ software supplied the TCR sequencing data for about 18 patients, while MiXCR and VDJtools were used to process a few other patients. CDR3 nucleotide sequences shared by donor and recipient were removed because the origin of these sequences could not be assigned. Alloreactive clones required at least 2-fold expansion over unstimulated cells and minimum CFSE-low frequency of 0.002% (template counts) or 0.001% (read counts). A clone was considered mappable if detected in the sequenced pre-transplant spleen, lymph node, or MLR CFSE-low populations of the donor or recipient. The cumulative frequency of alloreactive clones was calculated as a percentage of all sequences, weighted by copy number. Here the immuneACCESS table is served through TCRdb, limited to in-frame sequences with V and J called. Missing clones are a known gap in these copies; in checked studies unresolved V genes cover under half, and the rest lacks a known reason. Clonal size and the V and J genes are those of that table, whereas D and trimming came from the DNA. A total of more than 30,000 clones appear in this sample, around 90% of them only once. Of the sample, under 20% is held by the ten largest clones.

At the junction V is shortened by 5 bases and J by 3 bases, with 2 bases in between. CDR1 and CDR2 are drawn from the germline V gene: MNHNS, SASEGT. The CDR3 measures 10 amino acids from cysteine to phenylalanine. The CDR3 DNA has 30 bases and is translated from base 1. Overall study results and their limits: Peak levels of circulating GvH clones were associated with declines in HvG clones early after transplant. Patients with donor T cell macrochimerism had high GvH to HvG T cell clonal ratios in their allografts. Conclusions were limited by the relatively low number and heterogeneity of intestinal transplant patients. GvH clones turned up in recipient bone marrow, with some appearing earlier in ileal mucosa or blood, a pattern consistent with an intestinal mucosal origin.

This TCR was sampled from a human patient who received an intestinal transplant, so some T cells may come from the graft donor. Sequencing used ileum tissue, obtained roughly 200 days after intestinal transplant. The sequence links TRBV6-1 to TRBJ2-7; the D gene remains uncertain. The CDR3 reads CASSLYEQYF. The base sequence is TGTGCCAGCAGTCTCTACGAGCAGTACTTC.